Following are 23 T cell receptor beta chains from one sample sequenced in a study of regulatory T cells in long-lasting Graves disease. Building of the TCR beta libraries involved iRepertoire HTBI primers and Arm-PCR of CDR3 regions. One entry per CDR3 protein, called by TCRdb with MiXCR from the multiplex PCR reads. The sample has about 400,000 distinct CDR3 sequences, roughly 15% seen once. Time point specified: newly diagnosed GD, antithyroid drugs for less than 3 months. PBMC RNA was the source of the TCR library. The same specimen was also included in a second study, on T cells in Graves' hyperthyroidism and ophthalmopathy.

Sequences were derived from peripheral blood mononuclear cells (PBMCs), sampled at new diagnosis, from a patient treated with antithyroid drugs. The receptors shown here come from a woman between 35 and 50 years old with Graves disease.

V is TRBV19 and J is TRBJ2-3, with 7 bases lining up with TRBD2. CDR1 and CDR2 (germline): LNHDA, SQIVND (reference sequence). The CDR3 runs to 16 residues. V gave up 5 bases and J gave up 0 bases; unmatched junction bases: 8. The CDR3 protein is CASSETSGISTDTQYF. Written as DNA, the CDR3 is TGTGCCAGTAGTGAAACCAGCGGGATTAGCACAGATACGCAGTATTTT.

CDR3 residues: CASSQARGAEQFF. Here the CDR3 DNA reads TGTGCCAGCAGCCAAGCCAGAGGGGCAGAGCAGTTCTTC. The rearrangement links TRBV3-1 to TRBJ2-1; D may match TRBD1 or TRBD2 (5 bases each). Germline CDR1 LGHDT, CDR2 YNNKEL (reference sequence). Trimming removed 1 base from V and 10 bases from J, with 11 bases in between. The CDR3 has 13 amino acids.

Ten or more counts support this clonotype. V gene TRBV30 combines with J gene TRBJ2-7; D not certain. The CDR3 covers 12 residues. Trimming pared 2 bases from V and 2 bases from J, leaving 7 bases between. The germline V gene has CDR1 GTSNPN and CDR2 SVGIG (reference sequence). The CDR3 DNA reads TGTGCCTGGAGTAAGGAAGCCTACGAGCAGTACTTC. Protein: CAWSKEAYEQYF.

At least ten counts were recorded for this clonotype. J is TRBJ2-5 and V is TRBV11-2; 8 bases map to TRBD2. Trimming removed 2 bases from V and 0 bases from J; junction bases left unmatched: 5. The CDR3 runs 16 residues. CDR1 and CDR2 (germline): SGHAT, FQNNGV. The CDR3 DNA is TGTGCCAGCAGCTTAATGACTAGCGCATACCAAGAGACCCAGTACTTC. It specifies CASSLMTSAYQETQYF.

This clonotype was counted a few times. CDR3 nucleotides: TGTGCCAGCAGCCCCGGCCCGATCCCTTCGGAAAACATTCAGTACTTC. This encodes CASSPGPIPSENIQYF. This sequence joins TRBV9 and TRBJ2-4; the D is unclear. The CDR3 length is 16 residues. Trimming took off 4 bases at V and 5 bases at J, with 19 bases between the two ends. CDR1 is SGDLS and CDR2 is YYNGEE in the germline V gene.

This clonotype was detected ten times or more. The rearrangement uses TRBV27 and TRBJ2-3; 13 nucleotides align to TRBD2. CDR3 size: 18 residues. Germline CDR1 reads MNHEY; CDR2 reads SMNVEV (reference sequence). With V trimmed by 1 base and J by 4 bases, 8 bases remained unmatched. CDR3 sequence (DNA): TGTGCCAGCAGTTTATGGGGGGGACTAGCGGGATCATCAGATACGCAGTATTTT. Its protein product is CASSLWGGLAGSSDTQYF.

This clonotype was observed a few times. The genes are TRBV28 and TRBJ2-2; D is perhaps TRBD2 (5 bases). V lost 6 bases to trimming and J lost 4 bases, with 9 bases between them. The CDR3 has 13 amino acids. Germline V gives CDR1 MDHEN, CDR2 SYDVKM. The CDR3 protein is CASRDGLTGELFF. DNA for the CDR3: TGTGCCAGCAGGGACGGACTCACCGGGGAGCTGTTTTTT.

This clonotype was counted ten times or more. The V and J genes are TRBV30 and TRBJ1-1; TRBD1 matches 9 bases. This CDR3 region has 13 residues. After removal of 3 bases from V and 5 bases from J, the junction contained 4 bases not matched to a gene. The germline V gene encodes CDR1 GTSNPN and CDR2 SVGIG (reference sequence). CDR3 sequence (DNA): TGTGCCTGGAGCGGACAGGGGAGTACTGAAGCTTTCTTT. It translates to CAWSGQGSTEAFF.

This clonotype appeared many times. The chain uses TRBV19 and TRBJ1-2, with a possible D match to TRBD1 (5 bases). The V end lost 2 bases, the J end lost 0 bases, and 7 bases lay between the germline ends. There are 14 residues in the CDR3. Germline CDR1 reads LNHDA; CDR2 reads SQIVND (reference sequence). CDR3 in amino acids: CASSIRQTNYGYTF. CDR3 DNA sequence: TGTGCCAGTAGTATACGACAGACTAACTATGGCTACACCTTC. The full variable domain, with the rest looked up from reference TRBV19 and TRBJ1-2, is DGGITQSPKYLFRKEGQNVTLSCEQNLNHDAMYWYRQDPGQGLRLIYYSQIVNDFQKGDIAEGYSVSREKKESFPLTVTSAQKNPTAFYLCASSIRQTNYGYTFGSGTRLTVV.

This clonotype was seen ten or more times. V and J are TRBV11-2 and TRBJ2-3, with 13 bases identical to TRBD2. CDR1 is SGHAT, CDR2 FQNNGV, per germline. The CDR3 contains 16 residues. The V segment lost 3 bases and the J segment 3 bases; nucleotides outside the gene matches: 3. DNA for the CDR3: TGTGCCAGCAGCTTTACGACTAGCGGGAGGACAGATACGCAGTATTTT. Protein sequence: CASSFTTSGRTDTQYF.

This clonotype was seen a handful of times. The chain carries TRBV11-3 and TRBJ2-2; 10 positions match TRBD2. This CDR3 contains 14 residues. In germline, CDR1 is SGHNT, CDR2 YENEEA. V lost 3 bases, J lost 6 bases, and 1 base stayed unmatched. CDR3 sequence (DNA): TGTGCCAGCAGCTTCCTAGCGGGAGCCGGGGAGCTGTTTTTT. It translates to CASSFLAGAGELFF.

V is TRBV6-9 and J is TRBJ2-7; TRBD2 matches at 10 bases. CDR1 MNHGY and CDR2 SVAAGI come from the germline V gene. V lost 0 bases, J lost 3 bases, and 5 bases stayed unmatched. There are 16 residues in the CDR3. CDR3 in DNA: TGTGCCAGCAGTTATTCAACTAGCGGGATCGTCTACGAGCAGTACTTC. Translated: CASSYSTSGIVYEQYF.

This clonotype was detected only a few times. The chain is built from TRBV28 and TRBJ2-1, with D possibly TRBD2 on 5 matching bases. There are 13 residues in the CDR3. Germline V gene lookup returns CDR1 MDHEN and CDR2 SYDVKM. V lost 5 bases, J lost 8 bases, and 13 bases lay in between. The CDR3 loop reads CASSGSNYDEQFF. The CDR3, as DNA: TGTGCCAGCAGTGGGAGTAATTACGATGAGCAGTTCTTC. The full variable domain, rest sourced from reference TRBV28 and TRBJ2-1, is DVKVTQSSRYLVKRTGEKVFLECVQDMDHENMFWYRQDPGLGLRLIYFSYDVKMKEKGDIPEGYSVSREKKERFSLILESASTNQTSMYLCASSGSNYDEQFFGPGTRLTVL.

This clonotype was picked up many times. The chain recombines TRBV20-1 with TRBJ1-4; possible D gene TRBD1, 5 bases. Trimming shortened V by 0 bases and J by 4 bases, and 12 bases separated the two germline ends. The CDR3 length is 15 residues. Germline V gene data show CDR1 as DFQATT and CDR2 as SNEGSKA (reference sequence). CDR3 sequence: CSARDRRGFNEKLFF. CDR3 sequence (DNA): TGCAGTGCTAGAGATAGACGGGGGTTTAATGAAAAACTGTTTTTT.

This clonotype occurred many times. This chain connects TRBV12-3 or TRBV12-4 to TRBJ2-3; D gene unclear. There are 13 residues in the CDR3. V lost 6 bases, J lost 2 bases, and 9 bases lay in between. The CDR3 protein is CASSLTYTDTQYF. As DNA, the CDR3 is TGTGCCAGCAGCTTAACGTACACAGATACGCAGTATTTT.

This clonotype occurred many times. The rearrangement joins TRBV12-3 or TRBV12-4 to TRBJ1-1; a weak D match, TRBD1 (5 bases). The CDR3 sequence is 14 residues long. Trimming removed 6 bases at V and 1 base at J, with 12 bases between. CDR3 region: CASSLWGWNTEAFF. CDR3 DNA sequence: TGTGCCAGCAGCCTATGGGGGTGGAACACTGAAGCTTTCTTT.

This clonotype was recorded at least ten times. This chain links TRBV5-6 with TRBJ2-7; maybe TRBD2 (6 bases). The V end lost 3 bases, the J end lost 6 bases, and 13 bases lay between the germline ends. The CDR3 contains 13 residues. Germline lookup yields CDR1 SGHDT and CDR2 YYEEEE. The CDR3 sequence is CASSSWGGGEQYF. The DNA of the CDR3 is TGTGCCAGCAGCTCCTGGGGAGGAGGCGAGCAGTACTTC.

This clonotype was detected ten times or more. The CDR3 loop reads CASSLGLAGNSYNEQFF. CDR3 DNA: TGTGCCAGCAGCCTGGGACTAGCGGGAAATTCCTACAATGAGCAGTTCTTC. The rearrangement links TRBV11-1 to TRBJ2-1; 13 bases agree with TRBD2. Losses at the gene ends were 5 bases for V and 1 base for J; bases not matched to a gene: 5. CDR3 length: 17 residues. Germline assignment: CDR1 SGHAT and CDR2 FQDESV (reference sequence).

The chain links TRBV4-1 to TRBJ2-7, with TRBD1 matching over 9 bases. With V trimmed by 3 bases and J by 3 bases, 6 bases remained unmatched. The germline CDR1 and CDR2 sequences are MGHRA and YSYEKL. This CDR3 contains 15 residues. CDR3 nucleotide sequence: TGCGCCAGCAGCCAGAGACAGGGGGAAGGCTACGAGCAGTACTTC. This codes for CASSQRQGEGYEQYF.

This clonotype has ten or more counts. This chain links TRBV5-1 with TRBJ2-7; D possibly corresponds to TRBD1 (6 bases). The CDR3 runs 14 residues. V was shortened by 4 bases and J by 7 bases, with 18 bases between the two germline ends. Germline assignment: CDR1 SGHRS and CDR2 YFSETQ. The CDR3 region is CASSPGTGPGEQYF. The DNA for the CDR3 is TGCGCCAGCAGCCCCGGAACAGGGCCGGGGGAGCAGTACTTC.

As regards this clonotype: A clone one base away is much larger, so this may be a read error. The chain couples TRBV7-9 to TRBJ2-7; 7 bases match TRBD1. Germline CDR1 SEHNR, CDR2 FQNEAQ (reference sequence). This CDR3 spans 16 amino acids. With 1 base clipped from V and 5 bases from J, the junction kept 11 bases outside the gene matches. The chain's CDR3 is CASSLGEQGMHDEQYF. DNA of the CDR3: TGTGCCAGCAGCTTAGGGGAACAGGGGATGCACGACGAGCAGTACTTC.

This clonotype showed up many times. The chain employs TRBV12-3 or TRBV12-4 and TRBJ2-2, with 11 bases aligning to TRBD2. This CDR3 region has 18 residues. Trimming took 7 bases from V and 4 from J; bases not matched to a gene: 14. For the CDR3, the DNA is TGTGCCAGCATCCTTGGAGCGCGACTAGCGGGAACCACCGGGGAGCTGTTTTTT. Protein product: CASILGARLAGTTGELFF.

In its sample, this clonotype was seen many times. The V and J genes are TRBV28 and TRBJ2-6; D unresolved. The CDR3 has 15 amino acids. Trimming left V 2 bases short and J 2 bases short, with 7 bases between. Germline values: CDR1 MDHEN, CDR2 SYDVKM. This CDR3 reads CASSLLNAGANVLTF. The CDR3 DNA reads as TGTGCCAGCAGTTTACTGAACGCTGGGGCCAACGTCCTGACTTTC.